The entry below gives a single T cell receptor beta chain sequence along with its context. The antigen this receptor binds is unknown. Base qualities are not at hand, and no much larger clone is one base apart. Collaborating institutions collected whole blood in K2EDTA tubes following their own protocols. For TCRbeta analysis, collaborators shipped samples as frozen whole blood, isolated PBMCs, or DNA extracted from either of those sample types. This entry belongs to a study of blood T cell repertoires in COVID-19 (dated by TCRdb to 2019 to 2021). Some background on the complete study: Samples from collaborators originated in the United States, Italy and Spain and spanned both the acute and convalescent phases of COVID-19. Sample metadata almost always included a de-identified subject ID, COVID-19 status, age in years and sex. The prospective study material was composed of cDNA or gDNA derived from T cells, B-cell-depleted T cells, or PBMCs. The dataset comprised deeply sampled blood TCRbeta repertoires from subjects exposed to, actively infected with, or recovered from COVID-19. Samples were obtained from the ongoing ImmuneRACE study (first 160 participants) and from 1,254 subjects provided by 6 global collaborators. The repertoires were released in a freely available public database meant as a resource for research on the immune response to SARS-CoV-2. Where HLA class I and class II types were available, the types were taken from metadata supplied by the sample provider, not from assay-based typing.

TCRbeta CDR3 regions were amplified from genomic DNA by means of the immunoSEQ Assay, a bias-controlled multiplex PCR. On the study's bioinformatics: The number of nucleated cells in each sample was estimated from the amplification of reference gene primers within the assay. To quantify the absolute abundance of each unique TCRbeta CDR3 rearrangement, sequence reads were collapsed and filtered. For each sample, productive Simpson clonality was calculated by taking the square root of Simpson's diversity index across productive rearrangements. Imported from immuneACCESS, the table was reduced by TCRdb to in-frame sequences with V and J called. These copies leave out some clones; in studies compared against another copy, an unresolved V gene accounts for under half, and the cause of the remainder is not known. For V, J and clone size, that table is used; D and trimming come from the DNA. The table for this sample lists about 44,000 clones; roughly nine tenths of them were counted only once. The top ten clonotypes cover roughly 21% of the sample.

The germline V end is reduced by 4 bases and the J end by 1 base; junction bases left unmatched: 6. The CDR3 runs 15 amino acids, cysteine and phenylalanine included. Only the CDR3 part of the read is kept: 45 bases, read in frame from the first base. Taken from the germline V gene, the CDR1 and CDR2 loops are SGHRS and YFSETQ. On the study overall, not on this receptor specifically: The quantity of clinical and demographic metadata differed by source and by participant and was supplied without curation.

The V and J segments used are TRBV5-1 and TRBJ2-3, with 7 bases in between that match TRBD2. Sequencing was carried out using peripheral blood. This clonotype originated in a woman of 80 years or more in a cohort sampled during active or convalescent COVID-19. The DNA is TGCGCCAGCAGCGCCGGGAGGCCGGGCACAGATACGCAGTATTTT. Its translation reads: CASSAGRPGTDTQYF.